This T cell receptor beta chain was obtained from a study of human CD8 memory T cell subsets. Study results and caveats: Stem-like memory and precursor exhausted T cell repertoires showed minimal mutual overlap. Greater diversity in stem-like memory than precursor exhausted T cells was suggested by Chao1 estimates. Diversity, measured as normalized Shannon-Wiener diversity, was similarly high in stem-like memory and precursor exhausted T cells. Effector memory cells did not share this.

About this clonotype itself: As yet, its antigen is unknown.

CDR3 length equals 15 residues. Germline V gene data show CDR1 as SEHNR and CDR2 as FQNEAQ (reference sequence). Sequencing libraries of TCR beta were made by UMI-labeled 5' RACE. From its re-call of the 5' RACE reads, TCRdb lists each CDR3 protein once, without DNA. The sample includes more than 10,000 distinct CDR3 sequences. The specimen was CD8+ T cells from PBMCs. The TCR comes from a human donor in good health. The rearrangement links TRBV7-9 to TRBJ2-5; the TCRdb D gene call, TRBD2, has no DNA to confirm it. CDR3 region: CASSSAGTDQETQYF.